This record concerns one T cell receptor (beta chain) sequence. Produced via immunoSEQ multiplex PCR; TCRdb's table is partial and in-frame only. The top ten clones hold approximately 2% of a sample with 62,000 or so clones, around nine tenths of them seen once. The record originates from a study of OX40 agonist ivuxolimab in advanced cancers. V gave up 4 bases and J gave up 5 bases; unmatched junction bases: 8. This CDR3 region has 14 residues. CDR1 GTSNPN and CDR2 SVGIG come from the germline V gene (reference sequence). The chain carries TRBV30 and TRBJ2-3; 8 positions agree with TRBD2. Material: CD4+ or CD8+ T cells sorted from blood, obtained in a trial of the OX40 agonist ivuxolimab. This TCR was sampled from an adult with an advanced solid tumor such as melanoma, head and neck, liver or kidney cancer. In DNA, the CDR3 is TGTGCCTGGAAAAAAGCGGGAGTGAAAGATACGCAGTATTTT. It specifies CAWKKAGVKDTQYF. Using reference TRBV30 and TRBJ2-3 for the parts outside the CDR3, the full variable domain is SQTIHQWPATLVQPVGSPLSLECTVEGTSNPNLYWYRQAAGRGLQLLFYSVGIGQISSEVPQNLSASRPQDRQFILSSKKLLLSDSGFYLCAWKKAGVKDTQYFGPGTRLTVL.